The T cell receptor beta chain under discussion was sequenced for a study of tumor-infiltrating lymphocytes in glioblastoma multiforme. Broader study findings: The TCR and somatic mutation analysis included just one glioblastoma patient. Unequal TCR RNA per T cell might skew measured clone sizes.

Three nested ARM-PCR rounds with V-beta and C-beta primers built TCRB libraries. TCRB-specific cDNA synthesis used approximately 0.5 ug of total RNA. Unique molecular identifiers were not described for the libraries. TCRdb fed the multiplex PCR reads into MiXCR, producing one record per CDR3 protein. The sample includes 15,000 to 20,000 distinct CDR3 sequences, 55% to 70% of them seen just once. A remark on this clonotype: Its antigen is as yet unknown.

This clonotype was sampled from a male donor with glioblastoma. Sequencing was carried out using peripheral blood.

Here the CDR3 DNA reads TGTGCCAGCAGTCACAACGGGGGGGGGGACATTCAGTACTTC. Amino acid sequence: CASSHNGGGDIQYF. This chain joins TRBV11-1 and TRBJ2-4; TRBD2 matches at 8 bases. This CDR3 is 14 amino acids long. Germline trimming cut 6 bases from V and 8 bases from J; bases unmatched to any gene: 9. Looked up from germline, CDR1 is SGHAT and CDR2 is FQDESV (reference sequence). The full variable domain, completed using reference TRBV11-1 and TRBJ2-4, is EAEVAQSPRYKITEKSQAVAFWCDPISGHATLYWYRQILGQGPELLVQFQDESVVDDSQLPKDRFSAERLKGVDSTLKIQPAELGDSAMYLCASSHNGGGDIQYFGAGTRLSVL.